Below, 27 T cell receptor beta chains from the same sample are listed, as sequenced in a study of cytomegalovirus exposure and HLA in healthy donors. Primers for the PCR totalled 60 Vbeta and 13 Jbeta. Method: immunoSEQ multiplex PCR; TCRdb's copy keeps in-frame clones and lacks some. The profile shows approximately 120,000 clones, about 73% of them singletons. The sequencing input was PBMCs. Receptors were obtained from a woman aged 45-65 years in good health and CMV-seropositive.

J is TRBJ2-5 and V is TRBV5-6, with 8 bases identical to TRBD2. Germline CDR1 reads SGHDT; CDR2 reads YYEEEE. V lost 3 bases, J lost 5 bases, and 6 bases stayed unmatched. The CDR3 has 14 residues. DNA for the CDR3: TGTGCCAGCAGCTCATCCACGGGAGGGGAGACCCAGTACTTC. This sequence encodes CASSSSTGGETQYF.

The rearrangement joins TRBV5-1 to TRBJ2-2; 7 nucleotides match TRBD2. V lost 0 bases to trimming and J lost 0 bases; unmatched junction nucleotides: 2. Germline CDR1 SGHRS, CDR2 YFSETQ. CDR3 length equals 16 residues. The CDR3 spells CASSLEGGPNTGELFF. The CDR3 region has the DNA TGCGCCAGCAGCTTGGAGGGAGGGCCGAACACCGGGGAGCTGTTTTTT. Filled out from reference TRBV5-1 and TRBJ2-2, the complete variable domain reads KAGVTQTPRYLIKTRGQQVTLSCSPISGHRSVSWYQQTPGQGLQFLFEYFSETQRNKGNFPGRFSGRQFSNSRSEMNVSTLELGDSALYLCASSLEGGPNTGELFFGEGSRLTVL.

J is TRBJ1-2 and V is TRBV5-5; tentative D call: TRBD1 (6 bases). Germline CDR1 SGHKS, CDR2 YYEKEE (reference sequence). The CDR3 spans 13 residues. Deletions cut 0 bases from V and 6 bases from J, with 9 bases between. CDR3 loop: CASSLAGTNGYTF. The CDR3 DNA reads TGTGCCAGCAGCTTGGCCGGGACAAATGGCTACACCTTC.

The rearrangement uses TRBV28 and TRBJ1-5, with 7 positions matching TRBD1. Germline V gives CDR1 MDHEN, CDR2 SYDVKM. The J segment lost 3 bases and the V segment lost 7 bases, leaving 6 bases of the junction unmatched. The CDR3 spans 14 residues. The CDR3 region is CASNLGQANQPQHF. CDR3 nucleotide sequence: TGTGCCAGCAACCTCGGACAGGCCAATCAGCCCCAGCATTTT.

The chain joins TRBV15 to TRBJ1-3; D is undetermined. V dropped 0 bases and J dropped 3 bases, with 6 bases sitting between them. Germline CDR1 LNHNV, CDR2 YYDKDF (reference sequence). This CDR3 contains 14 residues. The CDR3 DNA follows: TGTGCCACCAGCAGAGACGGAGGTGGAAACACCATATATTTT. Protein: CATSRDGGGNTIYF.

This clone was counted once. This chain uses TRBV5-4 with TRBJ2-1, with 9 bases aligning to TRBD2. The germline CDR1 and CDR2 sequences are SGHNT and YYREEE (reference sequence). CDR3 length: 16 residues. The V segment lost 3 bases and the J segment 9 bases; nucleotides outside the gene matches: 13. The CDR3 here is CASSSTGTSKSAEQFF. CDR3 nucleotides: TGTGCCAGCAGCTCAACCGGGACTAGCAAGTCGGCTGAGCAGTTCTTC.

J is TRBJ2-6 and V is TRBV18; 7 bases match TRBD1. Looked up from germline, CDR1 is KGHSH and CDR2 is LQKENI. The CDR3 covers 15 residues. J was trimmed by 2 bases and V by 3 bases; bases with no gene match: 1. CDR3 DNA: TGTGCCAGCTCACCTCAGGGGGCTGGGGCCAACGTCCTGACTTTC. This codes for CASSPQGAGANVLTF.

Only one count was recorded for this clone. The CDR3 coding sequence is TGTGCCAGCAGCCAAGATAAGGTAGCGGGGGGGCAGAGGTATTTT. Its protein is CASSQDKVAGGQRYF. This chain connects TRBV4-2 to TRBJ2-3; 11 bases agree with TRBD2. CDR1 and CDR2 (germline): LGHNA, YNFKEQ. V shed 0 bases, J shed 14 bases, and the junction held 10 bases outside the gene matches. This CDR3 spans 15 amino acids.

V and J are TRBV30 and TRBJ1-4, with a possible D match to TRBD1 (6 bases). The CDR3 length is 15 residues. Trimming shortened V by 2 bases and J by 0 bases, and 10 bases separated the two germline ends. CDR1 and CDR2 from the germline V gene are GTSNPN and SVGIG (reference sequence). For the CDR3, the DNA is TGTGCCTGGAGTCAGGGGTTTACAACTAATGAAAAACTGTTTTTT. Translation: CAWSQGFTTNEKLFF.

The chain combines TRBV4-1 with TRBJ1-5; TRBD1 matches 7 bases. The CDR3 loop spans 18 amino acids. Germline CDR1 and CDR2: MGHRA and YSYEKL. V shed 1 base and J 1 base; nucleotides not matched to a gene: 10. This chain's CDR3 is CASSQVAGQVTSNQPQHF. The CDR3, as DNA: TGCGCCAGCAGCCAAGTTGCAGGACAGGTTACGAGCAATCAGCCCCAGCATTTT.

V gene TRBV6-4 combines with J gene TRBJ2-7; 7 nucleotides match TRBD1. Germline V CDR1 and CDR2: MRHNA, SNTAGT. This CDR3 region has 15 residues. V was clipped by 0 bases and J by 5 bases; unmatched bases: 7. This CDR3 reads CASSDSGQLSHEQYF. CDR3 coding DNA: TGTGCCAGCAGTGACTCGGGACAGTTGTCCCACGAGCAGTACTTC.

This chain connects TRBV18 to TRBJ2-4, with TRBD1 matching 8 bases. The germline V gene encodes CDR1 KGHSH and CDR2 LQKENI. V was clipped by 6 bases and J by 6 bases; unmatched bases: 4. This CDR3 contains 13 residues. The CDR3 DNA reads TGTGCCAGCTCGACAGGGGTGGGAAACATTCAGTACTTC. Encoded protein: CASSTGVGNIQYF.

This CDR3 reads CRAGGGYTF. As DNA, the CDR3 is TGCAGGGCAGGGGGCGGCTACACCTTC. The chain couples TRBV20-1 to TRBJ1-2; 8 positions match TRBD1. CDR3 length: 9 amino acids. The V gene's germline CDR1 is DFQATT and CDR2 SNEGSKA (reference sequence).

As for this clone: A read error may account for a junction end that differs from germline. V is TRBV11-3 and J is TRBJ2-5, with TRBD2 identical over 8 bases. Germline V gene data show CDR1 as SGHNT and CDR2 as YENEEA. CDR3 length: 16 residues. DNA of the CDR3: TGTGCCAGCAGCTCCCCCCCAGCGGGGGAGCAAGAGGCCCAGTACTTC. Amino acid sequence: CASSSPPAGEQEAQYF.

This chain connects TRBV11-2 to TRBJ2-3; TRBD2 aligns across 14 bases. Looked up from germline, CDR1 is SGHAT and CDR2 is FQNNGV. This CDR3 region has 16 residues. Trimming removed 4 bases from V and 7 bases from J; junction bases left unmatched: 7. The CDR3 region has the DNA TGTGCCAGCAGCTCTCGGACTAGCGGGGGGCCTAATACGCAGTATTTT. Protein product: CASSSRTSGGPNTQYF.

V usage is TRBV6-5 and J usage is TRBJ2-1; D unresolved. This CDR3 comprises 13 residues. In germline, CDR1 is MNHEY, CDR2 SVGAGI. Between the trimmed V and J ends, which lost 2 bases and 5 bases, there was a span of 7 bases. This CDR3 reads CASSYGTDNEQFF. Written as DNA, the CDR3 is TGTGCCAGCAGTTACGGCACAGACAATGAGCAGTTCTTC.

V gene TRBV7-8 combines with J gene TRBJ1-1; D might be TRBD1 (6 bases). The CDR3 extends over 15 amino acids. V was clipped by 3 bases and J by 0 bases, with 11 bases between them. The germline gives CDR1 SGHVS, CDR2 FQNEAQ. The CDR3 nucleotides are TGTGCCAGCAGCTTCAGATGGGACATGAACACTGAAGCTTTCTTT. Translation gives CASSFRWDMNTEAFF.

J is TRBJ1-2 and V is TRBV5-1; 7 bases are a match to TRBD1. In germline, CDR1 is SGHRS, CDR2 YFSETQ. The CDR3 totals 15 residues. V lost 4 bases and J lost 1; bases outside the gene matches: 7. The CDR3 here is CASSPGQSRNYGYTF. The CDR3 DNA is TGCGCCAGCAGCCCGGGACAGTCCCGTAACTATGGCTACACCTTC.

The chain joins TRBV5-3 to TRBJ2-2; the match to TRBD1 covers 8 bases. TRBV5-3 is designated an ORF whose function remains uncertain. J gave up 3 bases and V 5 bases, and 15 bases lay outside the gene matches. The CDR3 consists of 18 residues. CDR3 in DNA: TGTGCCAGAAGTAATGGAAGTGGTACAGGGGGAGACACCGGGGAGCTGTTTTTT. It codes for CARSNGSGTGGDTGELFF.

This chain joins TRBV27 and TRBJ1-6; D gene unclear. Trimming stripped 5 bases from V and 7 bases from J, with 9 bases between. The germline V gene has CDR1 MNHEY and CDR2 SMNVEV (reference sequence). CDR3 size: 13 residues. Here the CDR3 DNA reads TGTGCCAGCAGTCTCTACCAAAATTCACCCCTCCACTTT. Its protein is CASSLYQNSPLHF.

The chain carries TRBV7-9 and TRBJ2-1; TRBD1 matches at 7 bases. Per the germline V gene, CDR1 is SEHNR and CDR2 is FQNEAQ (reference sequence). V dropped 5 bases and J dropped 5; count of bases not matched to a gene: 9. This CDR3 spans 15 amino acids. The DNA of the CDR3 is TGTGCCAGCAGCCACCGACAGGGTATAAACAATGAGCAGTTCTTC. This gives the protein CASSHRQGINNEQFF. Full variable domain (rest looked up from reference TRBV7-9 and TRBJ2-1): DTGVSQNPRHKITKRGQNVTFRCDPISEHNRLYWYRQTLGQGPEFLTYFQNEAQLEKSRLLSDRFSAERPKGSFSTLEIQRTEQGDSAMYLCASSHRQGINNEQFFGPGTRLTVL.

V is TRBV7-2 and J is TRBJ2-6; the D gene is possibly TRBD2 (6 bases). Germline CDR1 is SGHTA and CDR2 is FQGNSA. The CDR3 length is 18 residues. Trimming removed 5 bases from V and 2 bases from J, with 19 bases in between. The CDR3 coding sequence is TGTGCCAGCAGCCCTCGTGTGGGACTGTGGACTGGGGCCAACGTCCTGACTTTC. Its translation: CASSPRVGLWTGANVLTF.

Turning to this clone: The junction differs from germline at one of its ends, possibly a read error. The chain joins TRBV6-6 to TRBJ2-4, with D tentatively TRBD1 (6 bases). Germline CDR1 is MNHNY and CDR2 is SVGAGI (reference sequence). The CDR3 sequence is 11 residues long. The CDR3 DNA is TGTGCCAGCAGCCTTCAGGGGCGCTACCACTTC. Its translation: CASSLQGRYHF.

The chain uses TRBV7-8 and TRBJ1-5, with D hard to call. The CDR3 spans 17 residues. The germline CDR1 and CDR2 sequences are SGHVS and FQNEAQ. Trimming took off 1 base at V and 2 bases at J, with 15 bases between the two ends. DNA of the CDR3: TGTGCCAGCAGCTTAGTCTCCCTCTCGGGTGGCAATCAGCCCCAGCATTTT. Amino acids: CASSLVSLSGGNQPQHF. Based on the CDR3 plus reference TRBV7-8 and TRBJ1-5, the full variable domain is GAGVSQSPRYKVAKRGQDVALRCDPISGHVSLFWYQQALGQGPEFLTYFQNEAQLDKSGLPSDRFFAERPEGSVSTLKIQRTQQEDSAVYLCASSLVSLSGGNQPQHFGDGTRLSIL.

V and J are TRBV11-2 and TRBJ2-3, with a tentative D call TRBD2 (5 bases). Per the germline V gene, CDR1 is SGHAT and CDR2 is FQNNGV. With 3 bases removed from V and 6 bases from J, the gap between germline ends came to 7 bases. This CDR3 comprises 12 residues. The DNA for the CDR3 is TGTGCCAGCAGCTTCGGGATCGATACGCAGTATTTT. Translation gives CASSFGIDTQYF.

This sequence joins TRBV5-8 and TRBJ2-7; 12 nucleotides align to TRBD1. Germline CDR1 SGHTS, CDR2 YDEGEE. Trimming took 4 bases from V and 5 from J; bases not matched to a gene: 7. This CDR3 is built from 15 residues. The CDR3 protein is CASSPGTGGYNEQYF. The CDR3 region has the DNA TGTGCCAGCAGCCCCGGGACAGGGGGCTACAACGAGCAGTACTTC. The variable domain in full, completed from reference TRBV5-8 and TRBJ2-7, reads EAGVTQSPTHLIKTRGQQATLRCSPISGHTSVYWYQQALGLGLQFLLWYDEGEERNRGNFPPRFSGRQFPNYSSELNVNALELEDSALYLCASSPGTGGYNEQYFGPGTRLTVT.

For this clone: Since no conserved phenylalanine or tryptophan closes the CDR3, a read error is the likely cause. The chain links TRBV29-1 to TRBJ1-2; no clear D. There are 13 residues in the CDR3. CDR1 SQVTM and CDR2 ANQGSEA come from the germline V gene. With 6 bases removed from V and 0 bases from J, the gap between germline ends came to 11 bases. CDR3: CSVRSPANYGYTL. CDR3 nucleotides: TGCAGCGTGAGGAGTCCGGCTAACTATGGCTACACCCTC.